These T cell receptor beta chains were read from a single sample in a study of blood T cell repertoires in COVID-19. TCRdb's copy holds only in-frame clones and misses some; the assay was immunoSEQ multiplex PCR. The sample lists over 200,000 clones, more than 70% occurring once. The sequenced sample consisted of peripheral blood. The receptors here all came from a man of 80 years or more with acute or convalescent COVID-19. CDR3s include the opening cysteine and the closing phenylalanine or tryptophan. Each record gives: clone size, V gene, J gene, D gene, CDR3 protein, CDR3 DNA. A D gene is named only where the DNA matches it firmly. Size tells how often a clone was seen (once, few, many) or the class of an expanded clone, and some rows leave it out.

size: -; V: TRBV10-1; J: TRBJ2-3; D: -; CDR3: CASSASAENTDTQYF; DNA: TGCGCCAGCAGTGCTTCAGCGGAGAACACAGATACGCAGTATTTT
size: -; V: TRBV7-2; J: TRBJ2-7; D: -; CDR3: CASSLKGPEQYF; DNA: TGTGCCAGCAGCTTAAAGGGGCCCGAGCAGTACTTC
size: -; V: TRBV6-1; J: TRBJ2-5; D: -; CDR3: CASSETRSQETQYF; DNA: TGTGCCAGCAGTGAGACAAGGTCACAAGAGACCCAGTACTTC
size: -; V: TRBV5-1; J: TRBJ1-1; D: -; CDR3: CASRPREDTEAFF; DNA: TGCGCCAGCAGACCACGTGAGGACACTGAAGCTTTCTTT
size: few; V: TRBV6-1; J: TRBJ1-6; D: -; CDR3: CASSEGSSYNSPLHF; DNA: TGTGCCAGCAGTGAGGGCAGCTCCTATAATTCACCCCTCCACTTT
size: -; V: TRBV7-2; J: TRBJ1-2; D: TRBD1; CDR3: CASSLMTGRGNYGYTF; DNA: TGTGCCAGCAGCTTAATGACAGGGAGAGGCAACTATGGCTACACCTTC
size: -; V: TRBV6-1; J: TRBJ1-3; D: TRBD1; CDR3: CASSEGGTVHRGPGNTIYF; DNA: TGTGCCAGCAGTGAAGGTGGGACAGTGCACAGAGGCCCGGGAAACACCATATATTTT
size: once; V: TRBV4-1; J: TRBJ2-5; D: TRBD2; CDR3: CASSPATSGGAGETQYF; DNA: TGCGCCAGCAGCCCGGCAACTAGCGGGGGGGCGGGCGAGACCCAGTACTTC
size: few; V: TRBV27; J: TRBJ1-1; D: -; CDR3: CASSTWGGSTEAFF; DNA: TGTGCCAGCAGTACCTGGGGAGGGTCCACTGAAGCTTTCTTT
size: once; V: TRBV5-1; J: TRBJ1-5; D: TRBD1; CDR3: CASSLVPGQGSQPQHF; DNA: TGCGCCAGCAGCTTGGTTCCGGGACAGGGATCGCAGCCCCAGCATTTT
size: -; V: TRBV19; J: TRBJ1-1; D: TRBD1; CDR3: CASNLGGITEAFF; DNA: TGTGCCAGTAATTTAGGGGGCATCACTGAAGCTTTCTTT
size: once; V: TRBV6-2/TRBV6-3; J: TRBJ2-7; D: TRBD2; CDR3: CASSYSTVREFEQYF; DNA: TGTGCCAGCAGTTACTCGACCGTGCGGGAGTTCGAGCAGTACTTC
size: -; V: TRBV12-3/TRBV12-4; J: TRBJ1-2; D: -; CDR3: CASSPDSYYGYTF; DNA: TGTGCCAGCAGTCCAGACAGTTACTATGGCTACACCTTC
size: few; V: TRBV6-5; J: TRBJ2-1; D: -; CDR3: CASRFGSYNEQFF; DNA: TGTGCCAGCAGGTTTGGCAGCTACAATGAGCAGTTCTTC
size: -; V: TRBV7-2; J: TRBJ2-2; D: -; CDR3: CASSPMTGTGELFF; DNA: TGTGCCAGCAGCCCTATGACGGGCACCGGGGAGCTGTTTTTT
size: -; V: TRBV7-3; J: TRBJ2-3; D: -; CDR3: CASSGGPADTQYF; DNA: TGTGCCAGCAGCGGTGGGCCGGCAGATACGCAGTATTTT